The 30 T cell receptor beta chains given below trace back to one sample, sequenced in a study of blood T cell repertoires in COVID-19. Profiling relied on immunoSEQ multiplex PCR, and the TCRdb table lists in-frame clones only, not all of them. The sample shows over 110,000 clones, approximately 84% of them seen only once. The sequenced sample consisted of PBMCs or T cells enriched from blood (not recorded which). The receptors originated from a man aged 45-60 years in a cohort exposed to, infected with or recovered from COVID-19 (not recorded which).

The V gene is TRBV7-9, the J gene TRBJ2-3, with TRBD1 matching over 7 bases. The V segment lost 3 bases and the J segment 3 bases; nucleotides outside the gene matches: 6. This CDR3 has 15 residues. CDR1 and CDR2 (germline): SEHNR, FQNEAQ (reference sequence). The DNA for the CDR3 is TGTGCCAGCAGCTTTCCGGGACAGATGACAGATACGCAGTATTTT. It specifies CASSFPGQMTDTQYF.

V is TRBV3-1 (or the pseudogene TRBV3-2) and J is TRBJ2-1; tentatively, D is TRBD2 (5 bases). The CDR3 is made up of 15 amino acids. V was shortened by 4 bases and J by 4 bases, with 14 bases between the two germline ends. Germline V gives CDR1 LGHDT, CDR2 YNNKEL (reference sequence). This CDR3 reads CASSPGLTVYNEQFF. The CDR3, as DNA: TGTGCCAGCAGCCCCGGACTGACGGTGTACAATGAGCAGTTCTTC.

The sample holds one count of this clone. The chain recombines TRBV6-5 with TRBJ1-2; D gene ambiguous. This CDR3 is 14 amino acids long. CDR1 and CDR2 (germline): MNHEY, SVGAGI. Trimming removed 0 bases from V and 2 bases from J, with 7 bases in between. The CDR3 region is CASSYSEVNYGYTF. In nucleotides, the CDR3 is TGTGCCAGCAGTTACTCAGAGGTCAACTATGGCTACACCTTC.

This chain joins TRBV5-1 and TRBJ1-1; TRBD1 matches at 7 bases. The V gene's germline CDR1 is SGHRS and CDR2 YFSETQ. V trimming: 5 bases; J trimming: 1 base; junction bases outside the gene matches: 5. This CDR3 has 14 residues. CDR3 sequence reads: CASSSGQKNTEAFF. In nucleotides, the CDR3 is TGCGCCAGCAGTTCGGGACAGAAGAACACTGAAGCTTTCTTT.

V and J are TRBV4-2 and TRBJ2-2; the D gene is possibly TRBD2 (5 bases). The V end was cut by 0 bases, the J end by 2 bases, with 7 bases between. The CDR3 totals 15 residues. CDR1 is LGHNA, CDR2 YNFKEQ, per germline. CDR3 bases: TGTGCCAGCAGCCAAGACGAGGGAAACACCGGGGAGCTGTTTTTT. Its translation: CASSQDEGNTGELFF.

The chain couples TRBV7-8 to TRBJ2-5; 8 nucleotides align to TRBD1. Germline CDR1 reads SGHVS; CDR2 reads FQNEAQ. The CDR3 runs to 15 residues. V lost 5 bases, J lost 4 bases, and 9 bases stayed unmatched. CDR3 loop: CASSPQGGDGETQYF. As DNA, the CDR3 is TGTGCCAGCAGCCCACAGGGGGGAGATGGAGAGACCCAGTACTTC. The full variable domain, in which reference TRBV7-8 and TRBJ2-5 provide the parts outside the CDR3, is GAGVSQSPRYKVAKRGQDVALRCDPISGHVSLFWYQQALGQGPEFLTYFQNEAQLDKSGLPSDRFFAERPEGSVSTLKIQRTQQEDSAVYLCASSPQGGDGETQYFGPGTRLLVL.

The count of this clone is one. The rearrangement joins TRBV3-1 (or the pseudogene TRBV3-2) to TRBJ2-3; 12 bases are a match to TRBD2. This CDR3 comprises 14 residues. V trimming: 6 bases; J trimming: 4 bases; junction bases outside the gene matches: 2. Germline values: CDR1 LGHDT, CDR2 YNNKEL (reference sequence). CDR3 amino acids: CASRASGRADTQYF. In DNA, the CDR3 is TGTGCCAGCAGGGCTAGCGGGAGGGCAGATACGCAGTATTTT.

The chain uses TRBV28 and TRBJ1-2, with D hard to call. This CDR3 has 11 amino acids. Germline values: CDR1 MDHEN, CDR2 SYDVKM. V was clipped by 3 bases and J by 8 bases, with 7 bases between them. The DNA for the CDR3 is TGTGCCAGCAGTTTTCTGTTAGGCTACACCTTC. As protein: CASSFLLGYTF.

This rearrangement joins TRBV7-9 to TRBJ1-5, with D maybe TRBD1 (5 bases). This CDR3 has 16 residues. V lost 0 bases, J lost 4 bases, and 13 bases lay in between. CDR1 is SEHNR and CDR2 is FQNEAQ in the germline V gene (reference sequence). CDR3 nucleotide sequence: TGTGCCAGCAGCTTAGCGCCCGGGGCGGGAAATCAGCCCCAGCATTTT. Protein product: CASSLAPGAGNQPQHF.

This chain connects TRBV7-8 to TRBJ1-2, with 7 positions matching TRBD1. Germline V gene sequence: CDR1 SGHVS, CDR2 FQNEAQ. This CDR3 comprises 16 residues. V lost 1 base to trimming and J lost 8 bases; unmatched junction nucleotides: 13. The CDR3 nucleotides read TGTGCCAGCAGCTTAGGGAGACAGGGAATACCCAGAGGCTACACCTTC. This translates into CASSLGRQGIPRGYTF.

This clone came up a few times. The J gene is TRBJ2-2, the V gene TRBV2; TRBD1 might be the D (6 bases). Trimming stripped 7 bases from V and 3 bases from J, with 15 bases between. CDR1 is SNHLY and CDR2 is FYNNEI in the germline V gene. The length of the CDR3 is 15 residues. CDR3 coding DNA: TGTGCCAGCAACCCACAGGGTCTTGACACCGGGGAGCTGTTTTTT. Protein product: CASNPQGLDTGELFF. The variable domain in full, with the rest retrieved from reference TRBV2 and TRBJ2-2, is EPEVTQTPSHQVTQMGQEVILRCVPISNHLYFYWYRQILGQKVEFLVSFYNNEISEKSEIFDDQFSVERPDGSNFTLKIRSTKLEDSAMYFCASNPQGLDTGELFFGEGSRLTVL.

V is TRBV14 and J is TRBJ1-1; D gene ambiguous. Per germline, CDR1 SGHDN and CDR2 FVKESK. This CDR3 is 14 amino acids long. V was shortened by 1 base and J by 4 bases, with 10 bases between the two germline ends. The CDR3 region has the DNA TGTGCCAGCAGCCAAGCCCTCGCGGGCACTGAAGCTTTCTTT. It specifies CASSQALAGTEAFF.

V usage is TRBV3-1 (or the pseudogene TRBV3-2) and J usage is TRBJ1-1; 7 nucleotides agree with TRBD1. This CDR3 region has 12 residues. After removal of 6 bases from V and 5 bases from J, the junction contained 3 bases not matched to a gene. Germline CDR1 LGHDT, CDR2 YNNKEL (reference sequence). The CDR3 protein is CASRTGETEAFF. Written as DNA, the CDR3 is TGTGCCAGCAGAACAGGGGAGACTGAAGCTTTCTTT.

The chain has TRBV7-2 and TRBJ1-2; 8 nucleotides match TRBD1. There are 14 residues in the CDR3. The germline V gene has CDR1 SGHTA and CDR2 FQGNSA. Trimming took 4 bases from V and 7 from J; bases not matched to a gene: 8. CDR3 nucleotides: TGTGCCAGCAGCTCAACAGGGGGATCTACTGGCTACACCTTC. This codes for CASSSTGGSTGYTF.

The rearrangement uses TRBV5-1 and TRBJ2-2; the match to TRBD2 covers 10 bases. CDR1 and CDR2 (germline): SGHRS, YFSETQ. The CDR3 length is 16 residues. V lost 1 base and J lost 7; bases outside the gene matches: 7. The CDR3 nucleotides read TGCGCCAGCAGCTTGTCCCTAGCGGGAGAAAGCGGGGAGCTGTTTTTT. Its translation is CASSLSLAGESGELFF.

This clone showed up just once. The CDR3: CASSLVAHYEQFF. In DNA, the CDR3 is TGTGCCAGCAGTTTAGTAGCGCACTATGAGCAGTTCTTC. The chain couples TRBV27 to TRBJ2-1, with a tentative D call TRBD2 (5 bases). Germline CDR1 is MNHEY and CDR2 is SMNVEV (reference sequence). The V end was cut by 2 bases, the J end by 8 bases, with 10 bases between. The CDR3 loop spans 13 amino acids.

This sequence joins TRBV19 and TRBJ2-7; no reliable D call. This CDR3 spans 15 amino acids. V gave up 2 bases and J gave up 2 bases, with 13 bases separating them. Germline CDR1 reads LNHDA; CDR2 reads SQIVND (reference sequence). The CDR3 DNA reads as TGTGCCAGTAGTATAACGTTGGGCCAAACCTACGAGCAGTACTTC. Translating gives CASSITLGQTYEQYF.

The rearrangement uses TRBV6-5 and TRBJ1-5; 7 bases line up with TRBD1. The trim removed 6 bases at V and 0 bases at J, leaving 5 bases unmatched. The germline CDR1 and CDR2 sequences are MNHEY and SVGAGI. The CDR3 covers 15 residues. CDR3 sequence reads: CASRGQSYSNQPQHF. CDR3 nucleotides: TGTGCCAGCAGGGGACAGTCGTATAGCAATCAGCCCCAGCATTTT.

This chain connects TRBV7-2 to TRBJ1-2; no reliable D call. Trimming left V 0 bases short and J 6 bases short, with 8 bases between. This CDR3 has 13 residues. Looked up from germline, CDR1 is SGHTA and CDR2 is FQGNSA. The CDR3 DNA follows: TGTGCCAGCAGCTTAGCGAGGCAACATGGCTACACCTTC. This sequence encodes CASSLARQHGYTF.

The DNA for the CDR3 is TGCGCCAGCAGCTTGGTCTCGGGGGACAATGAGCAGTTCTTC. This encodes CASSLVSGDNEQFF. V gene TRBV5-1 combines with J gene TRBJ2-1; a possible D gene is TRBD2 (6 bases). CDR1 and CDR2 from the germline V gene are SGHRS and YFSETQ. This CDR3 is built from 14 residues. Between the trimmed V and J ends, which lost 0 bases and 5 bases, there was a span of 9 bases.

This chain connects TRBV5-4 to TRBJ1-6, with a weak D call TRBD1 (5 bases). CDR3 size: 16 residues. CDR1 SGHNT and CDR2 YYREEE come from the germline V gene (reference sequence). Trimming took 2 bases from V and 0 from J, leaving 9 bases between them. The CDR3 DNA follows: TGTGCCAGCAGCTTCAGGGTGAACTCCTATAATTCACCCCTCCACTTT. Amino acid sequence: CASSFRVNSYNSPLHF.

The CDR3: CASSSQGFSYGYTF. The CDR3, as DNA: TGCGCCAGCAGCTCACAGGGTTTCAGCTATGGCTACACCTTC. The genes are TRBV5-1 and TRBJ1-2, with a weak D call TRBD1 (6 bases). Trimming removed 3 bases from V and 4 bases from J, with 13 bases in between. In germline, CDR1 is SGHRS, CDR2 YFSETQ. This CDR3 is built from 14 residues. Variable domain in full (rest from reference TRBV5-1 and TRBJ1-2): KAGVTQTPRYLIKTRGQQVTLSCSPISGHRSVSWYQQTPGQGLQFLFEYFSETQRNKGNFPGRFSGRQFSNSRSEMNVSTLELGDSALYLCASSSQGFSYGYTFGSGTRLTVV.

V gene TRBV4-1 combines with J gene TRBJ2-1, with TRBD2 matching 9 bases. After removal of 1 base from V and 9 bases from J, the junction contained 10 bases not matched to a gene. Germline CDR1 is MGHRA and CDR2 is YSYEKL. CDR3 size: 16 residues. CDR3 protein: CASSQAPRGRAGEQFF. Written as DNA, the CDR3 is TGCGCCAGCAGCCAAGCCCCACGCGGGAGGGCGGGTGAGCAGTTCTTC.

This chain links TRBV19 with TRBJ1-5, with D perhaps TRBD1 (6 bases). CDR3 length: 15 amino acids. Trimming cost V 3 bases and J 7 bases, with 16 bases left between them. Germline V gene sequence: CDR1 LNHDA, CDR2 SQIVND (reference sequence). The CDR3 bases are TGTGCCAGTAGTATTGGCTTACAGGGACGCCAGCCCCAGCATTTT. Its translation is CASSIGLQGRQPQHF.

This sequence joins TRBV10-3 and TRBJ1-5, with TRBD1 matching 7 bases. Germline loops: CDR1 ENHRY, CDR2 SYGVKD. CDR3 size: 15 residues. V lost 2 bases and J lost 4; bases outside the gene matches: 5. The CDR3 DNA is TGTGCCATCAGTGAGGGAGGGACAGAAAATCAGCCCCAGCATTTT. This gives the protein CAISEGGTENQPQHF.

The chain has TRBV7-3 and TRBJ2-3; the D gene is possibly TRBD1 (6 bases). V was cut by 5 bases and J by 6 bases, with 18 bases left in between. The CDR3 length is 15 residues. The germline CDR1 and CDR2 sequences are SGHTA and FQGTGA. CDR3 DNA sequence: TGTGCCAGCAGCCGCCAGGAGACAGGTTTTGATACGCAGTATTTT. It yields the protein CASSRQETGFDTQYF.

The gene calls are TRBV10-3 and TRBJ2-1, with 7 bases matching TRBD1. The ends lost 11 bases at V and 6 bases at J; junction bases unmatched: 7. This CDR3 region has 12 residues. The germline CDR1 and CDR2 sequences are ENHRY and SYGVKD. This CDR3 reads CAGSTGSNEQFF. In nucleotides, the CDR3 is TGTGCCGGCTCGACAGGGTCCAATGAGCAGTTCTTC.

J is TRBJ2-5 and V is TRBV19, with TRBD2 matching over 9 bases. The CDR3 contains 17 residues. With 1 base clipped from V and 5 bases from J, the junction kept 11 bases outside the gene matches. CDR1 and CDR2 from the germline V gene are LNHDA and SQIVND (reference sequence). For the CDR3, the DNA is TGTGCCAGTAGTATAGTAGGAAGCGGGGGGCCTGGGGAGACCCAGTACTTC. This gives the protein CASSIVGSGGPGETQYF.

The CDR3 sequence: CASASGGGYTF. The CDR3 nucleotides are TGTGCCAGCGCCTCAGGGGGGGGCTACACCTTC. The chain employs TRBV27 and TRBJ1-2; 7 bases agree with TRBD1. The length of the CDR3 is 11 residues. CDR1 and CDR2 (germline): MNHEY, SMNVEV (reference sequence). J lost 8 bases, V lost 8 bases, and 5 bases had no gene match.

This rearrangement joins TRBV5-1 to TRBJ2-3; the D gene is possibly TRBD2 (6 bases). Germline assignment: CDR1 SGHRS and CDR2 YFSETQ. V was cut by 2 bases and J by 5 bases, with 12 bases left in between. CDR3 length: 14 amino acids. CDR3 amino acids: CASSFRGSGDTQYF. CDR3 DNA: TGCGCCAGCAGCTTCCGGGGGAGTGGAGATACGCAGTATTTT.